This T cell receptor beta chain was recorded in a study of shared clonotypes between healthy human individuals. At the level of the study: The study drew on a couple of women and a few men aged 18 to 49 as donors.

Study results and limitations: Across subsets, estimated richness was generally greater for naive than for memory populations.

Assay used: immunoSEQ multiplex PCR; TCRdb lists only in-frame clones, some missing. The sample holds about 1.5 million clones; approximately 98% are singletons and the top ten take about 0.45%. Germline V lookup: CDR1 SGHVS, CDR2 FNYEAQ. The CDR3 consists of 14 residues. The V and J ends lost 5 bases and 6 bases, in that order; junction bases with no gene match: 3. Concerning this clone: What it recognizes is unknown.

The origin of this receptor is a man between 25 and 39 years old in good health. Sequenced: naive CD4+ T cells sorted from blood. Subset of the sample: CD45RA+ positively selected. The V gene is TRBV7-6, the J gene TRBJ2-3; 12 bases map to TRBD2. CDR3 coding DNA: TGTGCCAGCAGCGGACTAGCGGGAAGGGATACGCAGTATTTT. It translates to CASSGLAGRDTQYF.